One T cell receptor (beta chain) is described in this entry. Some clones are missing from TCRdb's copy, which holds only in-frame ones; the method was immunoSEQ multiplex PCR. The sample has some 680,000 clones; 55% to 85% are singletons. Splitting the CD4+ cells yielded a CD45RA+ naive subset and a CD45RA-negative memory subset. These data originate in a study of shared clonotypes between healthy human individuals. V was shortened by 5 bases and J by 2 bases, with 10 bases between the two germline ends. The V gene's germline CDR1 is SQVTM and CDR2 ANQGSEA. The CDR3 covers 12 residues. The TCR sequence derives from a woman under 40 in good health. Specimen: memory CD4+ T cells sorted from blood. Stated subset: CD45RA-negative fraction. The J gene is TRBJ2-7, the V gene TRBV29-1; D is ambiguous. Here the CDR3 DNA reads TGCAGCGTTCGGGCCTCCACCTACGAGCAGTACTTC. Protein product: CSVRASTYEQYF.